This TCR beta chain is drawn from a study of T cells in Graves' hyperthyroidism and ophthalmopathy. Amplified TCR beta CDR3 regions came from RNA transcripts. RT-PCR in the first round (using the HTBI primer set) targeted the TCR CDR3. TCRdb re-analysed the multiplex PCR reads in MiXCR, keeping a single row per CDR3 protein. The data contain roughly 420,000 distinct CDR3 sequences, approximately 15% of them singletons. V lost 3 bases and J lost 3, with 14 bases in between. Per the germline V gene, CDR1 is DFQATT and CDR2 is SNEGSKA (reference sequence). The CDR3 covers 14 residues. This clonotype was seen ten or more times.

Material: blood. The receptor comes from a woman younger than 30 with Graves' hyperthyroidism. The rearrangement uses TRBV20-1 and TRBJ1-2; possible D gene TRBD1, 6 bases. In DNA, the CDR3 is TGCAGTGCTAGTAGCCGGGGGCTCGACTATGGCTACACCTTC. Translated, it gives CSASSRGLDYGYTF.